Presented here are 27 T cell receptor beta chains from one specimen sequenced in a study of blood T cell repertoires in COVID-19. Assay: immunoSEQ multiplex PCR; the TCRdb copy retains only in-frame clones and omits some. The table lists over 250,000 clones, about nine tenths of them singletons. What was sequenced was peripheral blood. The receptors were gathered from a woman aged 45-60 years with COVID-19, enrolled during active disease.

The J gene is TRBJ2-3, the V gene TRBV30, with TRBD2 matching 7 bases. V gave up 5 bases and J gave up 3 bases; unmatched junction bases: 11. Germline CDR1 is GTSNPN and CDR2 is SVGIG (reference sequence). CDR3 length: 15 amino acids. CDR3 sequence reads: CAWETSDFRTDTQYF. CDR3 sequence (DNA): TGTGCCTGGGAAACTAGCGATTTTAGAACAGATACGCAGTATTTT.

The gene calls are TRBV6-4 and TRBJ1-2; D unclear. Trimming removed 4 bases from V and 8 bases from J, with 20 bases in between. CDR3 length: 15 residues. From germline, CDR1 is MRHNA and CDR2 SNTAGT. CDR3 residues: CASSAEGISPEGYTF. As DNA, the CDR3 is TGTGCCAGCAGTGCGGAGGGCATCTCGCCGGAAGGCTACACCTTC.

In its sample, this clone was seen once. The chain links TRBV2 to TRBJ1-1; 8 nucleotides line up with TRBD1. CDR3 size: 15 residues. The V and J ends lost 2 bases and 7 bases, in that order; junction bases with no gene match: 9. In germline, CDR1 is SNHLY, CDR2 FYNNEI. CDR3 in amino acids: CASSEIGAGGVEAFF. The CDR3, as DNA: TGTGCCAGCAGTGAAATTGGGGCAGGGGGCGTTGAAGCTTTCTTT.

The chain couples TRBV7-9 to TRBJ2-7, with D perhaps TRBD2 (5 bases). The CDR3 runs 13 residues. Trimming pared 5 bases from V and 1 base from J, leaving 9 bases between. Looked up from germline, CDR1 is SEHNR and CDR2 is FQNEAQ (reference sequence). This CDR3 reads CASSPGESYEQYF. The CDR3 DNA is TGTGCCAGCAGCCCCGGGGAATCCTACGAGCAGTACTTC.

This clone was detected only once. CDR3 sequence: CASGSASNQPQHF. In nucleotides, the CDR3 is TGTGCCTCCGGTAGTGCCAGCAATCAGCCCCAGCATTTT. The chain couples TRBV19 to TRBJ1-5, with no clear D. Germline V gene data show CDR1 as LNHDA and CDR2 as SQIVND (reference sequence). V lost 11 bases and J 1 base, leaving 12 bases between the germline ends. The CDR3 covers 13 residues.

The chain joins TRBV27 to TRBJ1-1, with TRBD1 as a possible D gene (6 bases). CDR1 MNHEY and CDR2 SMNVEV come from the germline V gene (reference sequence). Trimming took off 2 bases at V and 1 base at J, with 8 bases between the two ends. This CDR3 is built from 14 residues. CDR3 coding DNA: TGTGCCAGCAGTTTACCAGGGGAGAACACTGAAGCTTTCTTT. Protein: CASSLPGENTEAFF.

Here the CDR3 reads CASSWTTGATPFLSGNTIYF. Here the CDR3 DNA reads TGTGCCAGCAGCTGGACGACAGGGGCGACTCCTTTTCTCTCTGGAAACACCATATATTTT. The chain combines TRBV5-4 with TRBJ1-3; 8 positions match TRBD1. The CDR3 is made up of 20 amino acids. The V gene end was trimmed by 3 bases and the J gene end by 0 bases; junction bases not matched to a gene: 17. CDR1 and CDR2 (germline): SGHNT, YYREEE (reference sequence).

V gene TRBV3-1 (or the pseudogene TRBV3-2) combines with J gene TRBJ1-2, with D perhaps TRBD1 (6 bases). There are 15 residues in the CDR3. Germline V gene data show CDR1 as LGHDT and CDR2 as YNNKEL (reference sequence). With 3 bases removed from V and 3 bases from J, the gap between germline ends came to 14 bases. CDR3 in DNA: TGTGCCAGCAGCCACCAGGGGCCGCCTTACTATGGCTACACCTTC. Its translation is CASSHQGPPYYGYTF.

This rearrangement joins TRBV2 to TRBJ1-1, with 7 bases that match TRBD1. With 5 bases clipped from V and 5 bases from J, the junction kept 14 bases outside the gene matches. Germline V lookup: CDR1 SNHLY, CDR2 FYNNEI. This CDR3 is built from 16 residues. The CDR3 DNA reads TGTGCCAGCAGTTCACAGGGGCACGACATCGGGACTGAAGCTTTCTTT. Protein product: CASSSQGHDIGTEAFF.

V is TRBV5-6 and J is TRBJ2-7; TRBD1 aligns across 7 bases. CDR1 and CDR2 (germline): SGHDT, YYEEEE. Trimming took 7 bases from V and 0 from J; bases not matched to a gene: 4. CDR3 size: 13 residues. The CDR3 DNA is TGTGCCAGCCTCAAGGGGGCCTCCTACGAGCAGTACTTC. Residues: CASLKGASYEQYF.

This chain joins TRBV3-1 (or the pseudogene TRBV3-2) and TRBJ2-5, with D tentatively TRBD2 (5 bases). V shed 4 bases and J shed 2 bases, with 14 bases lying between them. Germline lookup yields CDR1 LGHDT and CDR2 YNNKEL (reference sequence). The CDR3 covers 15 residues. CDR3 protein: CASSPGLALQETQYF. The DNA of the CDR3 is TGTGCCAGCAGCCCCGGACTGGCATTGCAAGAGACCCAGTACTTC.

The gene calls are TRBV2 and TRBJ2-2; TRBD1 might be the D (6 bases). The germline V and J ends were trimmed by 3 bases and 3 bases, with 8 bases remaining between them. CDR1 is SNHLY, CDR2 FYNNEI, per germline. CDR3 length: 14 amino acids. The CDR3 loop reads CASSDQGYTGELFF. The CDR3 DNA sequence: TGTGCCAGCAGTGATCAGGGGTACACCGGGGAGCTGTTTTTT.

This clone was seen only once. Distinct nucleotide sequences in the sample also encode this CDR3. As DNA, the CDR3 is TGTGCCAGTAGTATAGGGGGAGCAACTAATGAAAAACTGTTTTTT. Translated: CASSIGGATNEKLFF. The chain recombines TRBV19 with TRBJ1-4, with D hard to call. Germline V gene data show CDR1 as LNHDA and CDR2 as SQIVND (reference sequence). The V end was cut by 1 base, the J end by 0 bases, with 6 bases between. This CDR3 contains 15 residues. The full variable domain, its missing parts supplied by reference TRBV19 and TRBJ1-4, is DGGITQSPKYLFRKEGQNVTLSCEQNLNHDAMYWYRQDPGQGLRLIYYSQIVNDFQKGDIAEGYSVSREKKESFPLTVTSAQKNPTAFYLCASSIGGATNEKLFFGSGTQLSVL.

CDR3 amino acids: CASSIRTSGSFSSYNEQFF. The CDR3 coding sequence is TGTGCCAGTAGTATCAGGACTAGCGGGAGTTTTAGCTCCTACAATGAGCAGTTCTTC. The chain links TRBV19 to TRBJ2-1; 13 nucleotides agree with TRBD2. Germline CDR1 reads LNHDA; CDR2 reads SQIVND (reference sequence). The V gene end was trimmed by 3 bases and the J gene end by 0 bases; junction bases not matched to a gene: 8. The CDR3 extends over 19 amino acids.

The rearrangement joins TRBV15 to TRBJ1-1; D is possibly TRBD1 (5 bases). V gave up 0 bases and J gave up 8 bases, with 13 bases separating them. The CDR3 extends over 14 amino acids. Germline V gene sequence: CDR1 LNHNV, CDR2 YYDKDF (reference sequence). In DNA form, the CDR3 reads TGTGCCACCAGCAGAGATGCAGGAACAGGAGAAGCTTTCTTT. Its translation: CATSRDAGTGEAFF.

This sequence joins TRBV13 and TRBJ1-2, with TRBD1 identical over 10 bases. Losses at the gene ends were 0 bases for V and 4 bases for J; bases not matched to a gene: 8. Germline values: CDR1 PRHDT, CDR2 FYEKMQ (reference sequence). The CDR3 contains 17 residues. This CDR3 is CASSLGGQGRTSYGYTF. CDR3 sequence (DNA): TGTGCCAGCAGCTTAGGGGGACAGGGGCGTACTTCCTATGGCTACACCTTC.

This clone was recorded once. CDR3 nucleotide sequence: TGTGCCTGGGGTAAAACCGGGACACACTCTGGAAACACCATATATTTT. Amino acids: CAWGKTGTHSGNTIYF. The V call is TRBV30, the J call TRBJ1-3; D possibly corresponds to TRBD1 (6 bases). Germline CDR1 GTSNPN, CDR2 SVGIG (reference sequence). V gave up 5 bases and J gave up 0 bases, with 17 bases separating them. CDR3 length: 16 amino acids.

The chain carries TRBV30 and TRBJ1-1, with TRBD1 as a possible D gene (5 bases). In germline, CDR1 is GTSNPN, CDR2 SVGIG (reference sequence). The CDR3 is 10 amino acids. V lost 5 bases and J 8 bases, leaving 9 bases between the germline ends. The DNA for the CDR3 is TGTGCCTGGCGGAACAGGGAAGCTTTCTTT. It encodes CAWRNREAFF.

V gene TRBV4-2 combines with J gene TRBJ2-1; 9 bases match TRBD2. The germline gives CDR1 LGHNA, CDR2 YNFKEQ. V lost 0 bases, J lost 4 bases, and 4 bases stayed unmatched. The CDR3 is 16 residues long. In nucleotides, the CDR3 is TGTGCCAGCAGCCAAGATGCCGGACTAGCGTACAATGAGCAGTTCTTC. Translated, it gives CASSQDAGLAYNEQFF.

This clone was seen only once. V gene TRBV14 combines with J gene TRBJ2-1; 7 nucleotides align to TRBD2. The trim removed 1 base at V and 10 bases at J, leaving 16 bases unmatched. Germline-derived CDR1 and CDR2 are SGHDN and FVKESK. The CDR3 covers 17 residues. In DNA, the CDR3 is TGTGCCAGCAGCCAAGCCTTAAAGACTAGCATCCAGCGGGAGCAGTTCTTC. This gives the protein CASSQALKTSIQREQFF.

The count of this clone is one. The chain has TRBV5-6 and TRBJ2-3, with D tentatively TRBD2 (6 bases). Trimming left V 3 bases short and J 5 bases short, with 13 bases between. The CDR3 loop spans 14 amino acids. In germline, CDR1 is SGHDT, CDR2 YYEEEE. The CDR3 DNA reads as TGTGCCAGCAGCTACCGGGACTCAATAGATACGCAGTATTTT. Its protein is CASSYRDSIDTQYF.

The rearrangement joins TRBV18 to TRBJ1-5; D is ambiguous. Germline V gene sequence: CDR1 KGHSH, CDR2 LQKENI. The ends were cut back, 3 bases at V and 4 bases at J, with 13 bases in the middle. CDR3 size: 15 residues. The CDR3 DNA reads as TGTGCCAGCTCACCGAGTCAGACTTTAAATCAGCCCCAGCATTTT. It yields the protein CASSPSQTLNQPQHF.

This chain uses TRBV13 with TRBJ2-3, with 9 bases matching TRBD2. V lost 2 bases and J lost 0; bases outside the gene matches: 3. The germline V gene encodes CDR1 PRHDT and CDR2 FYEKMQ (reference sequence). The CDR3 is 16 residues long. The CDR3 protein is CASSLLAGKSTDTQYF. The CDR3 DNA is TGTGCCAGCAGCTTACTAGCGGGGAAAAGCACAGATACGCAGTATTTT.

CDR3 residues: CASIPSGRRGETQYF. CDR3 nucleotides: TGTGCCAGCATACCAAGCGGGAGAAGGGGGGAGACCCAGTACTTC. J is TRBJ2-5 and V is TRBV6-5; 8 positions match TRBD2. The CDR3 is made up of 15 amino acids. After removal of 7 bases from V and 5 bases from J, the junction contained 12 bases not matched to a gene. The germline CDR1 and CDR2 sequences are MNHEY and SVGAGI.

The chain employs TRBV5-1 and TRBJ2-1, with 11 bases fitting TRBD2. Germline CDR1 reads SGHRS; CDR2 reads YFSETQ. The CDR3 loop spans 15 amino acids. V was clipped by 4 bases and J by 7 bases; unmatched bases: 7. In DNA form, the CDR3 reads TGCGCCAGCAGCCCGACTAGCGGGGCCAGGAATGAGCAGTTCTTC. Amino acids: CASSPTSGARNEQFF. Variable domain in full (rest from reference TRBV5-1 and TRBJ2-1): KAGVTQTPRYLIKTRGQQVTLSCSPISGHRSVSWYQQTPGQGLQFLFEYFSETQRNKGNFPGRFSGRQFSNSRSEMNVSTLELGDSALYLCASSPTSGARNEQFFGPGTRLTVL.

This chain links TRBV24-1 with TRBJ1-5; 11 bases fit TRBD1. Germline trimming cut 4 bases from V and 5 bases from J; bases unmatched to any gene: 9. Germline loops: CDR1 KGHDR, CDR2 SFDVKD. The CDR3 is made up of 17 amino acids. The CDR3 DNA reads TGTGCCACCAGTGAGACCCGGGACAGGGGGTTCGATCAGCCCCAGCATTTT. Residues: CATSETRDRGFDQPQHF.

This clone was observed a single time. The chain uses TRBV11-2 and TRBJ1-2; no reliable D call. CDR3 length: 16 amino acids. Germline CDR1 and CDR2: SGHAT and FQNNGV. V was clipped by 1 base and J by 2 bases, with 14 bases between them. The CDR3 DNA sequence: TGTGCCAGCAGCTTAGCCCGGGGTAGGATAAACTATGGCTACACCTTC. Translation: CASSLARGRINYGYTF.